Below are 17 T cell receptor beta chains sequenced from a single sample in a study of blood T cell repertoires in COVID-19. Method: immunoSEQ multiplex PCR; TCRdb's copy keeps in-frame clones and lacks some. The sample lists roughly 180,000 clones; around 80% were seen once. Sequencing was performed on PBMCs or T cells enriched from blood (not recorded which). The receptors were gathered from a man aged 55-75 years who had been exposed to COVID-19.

The CDR3 bases are TGTGCCAGCAGCCCGCGTAGTGATGGCTACACCTTC. The encoded protein is CASSPRSDGYTF. V and J are TRBV7-2 and TRBJ1-2; D is uncertain. Germline V gene lookup returns CDR1 SGHTA and CDR2 FQGNSA. The CDR3 totals 12 residues. V was clipped by 5 bases and J by 6 bases, with 10 bases between them.

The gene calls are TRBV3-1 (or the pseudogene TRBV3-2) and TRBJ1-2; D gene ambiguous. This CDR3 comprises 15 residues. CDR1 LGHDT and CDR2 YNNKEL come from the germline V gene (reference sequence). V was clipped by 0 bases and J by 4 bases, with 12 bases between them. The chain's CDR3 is CASSQDALPSYGYTF. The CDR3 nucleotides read TGTGCCAGCAGCCAAGATGCCCTCCCCAGCTATGGCTACACCTTC.

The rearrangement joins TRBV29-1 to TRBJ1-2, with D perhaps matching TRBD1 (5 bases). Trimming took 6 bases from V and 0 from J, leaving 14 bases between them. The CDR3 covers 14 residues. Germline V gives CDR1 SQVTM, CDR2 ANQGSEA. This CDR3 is CSVPTGETNYGYTF. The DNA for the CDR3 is TGCAGCGTCCCCACGGGGGAAACTAACTATGGCTACACCTTC. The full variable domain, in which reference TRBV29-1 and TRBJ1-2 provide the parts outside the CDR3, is SAVISQKPSRDICQRGTSLTIQCQVDSQVTMMFWYRQQPGQSLTLIATANQGSEATYESGFVIDKFPISRPNLTFSTLTVSNMSPEDSSIYLCSVPTGETNYGYTFGSGTRLTVV.

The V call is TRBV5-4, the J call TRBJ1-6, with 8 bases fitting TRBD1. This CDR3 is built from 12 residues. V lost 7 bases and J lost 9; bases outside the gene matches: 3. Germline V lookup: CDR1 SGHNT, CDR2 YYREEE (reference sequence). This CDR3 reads CASQGASSPLHF. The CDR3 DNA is TGTGCCAGCCAGGGGGCTAGTTCACCCCTCCACTTT.

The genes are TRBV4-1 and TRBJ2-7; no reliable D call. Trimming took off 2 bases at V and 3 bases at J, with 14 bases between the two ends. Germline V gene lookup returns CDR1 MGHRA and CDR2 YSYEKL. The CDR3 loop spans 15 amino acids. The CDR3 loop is CASSQQDQPHYEQYF. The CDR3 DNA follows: TGCGCCAGCAGCCAACAGGATCAACCCCACTACGAGCAGTACTTC.

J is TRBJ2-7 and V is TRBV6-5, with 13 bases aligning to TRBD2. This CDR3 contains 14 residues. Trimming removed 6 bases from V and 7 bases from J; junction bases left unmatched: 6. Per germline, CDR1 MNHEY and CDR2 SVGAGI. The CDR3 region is CASRGTSGIGEQYF. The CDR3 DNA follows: TGTGCCAGCAGAGGGACTAGCGGGATCGGGGAGCAGTACTTC.

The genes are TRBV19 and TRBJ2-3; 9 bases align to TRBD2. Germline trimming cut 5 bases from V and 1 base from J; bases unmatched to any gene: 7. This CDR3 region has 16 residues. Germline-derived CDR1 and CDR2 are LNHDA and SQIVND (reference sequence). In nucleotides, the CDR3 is TGTGCCAGTAGTCCCCATAGCGGGAGCGGCACAGATACGCAGTATTTT. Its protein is CASSPHSGSGTDTQYF.

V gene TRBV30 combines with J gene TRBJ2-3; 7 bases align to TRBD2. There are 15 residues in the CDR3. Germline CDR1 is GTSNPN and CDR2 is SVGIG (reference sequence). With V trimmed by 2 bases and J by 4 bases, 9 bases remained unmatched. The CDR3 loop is CAWSRGGRRADTQYF. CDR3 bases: TGTGCCTGGAGTCGGGGCGGGAGAAGGGCAGATACGCAGTATTTT.

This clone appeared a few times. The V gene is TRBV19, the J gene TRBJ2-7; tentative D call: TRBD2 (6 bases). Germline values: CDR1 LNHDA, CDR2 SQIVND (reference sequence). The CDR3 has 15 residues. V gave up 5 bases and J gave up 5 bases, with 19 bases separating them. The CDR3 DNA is TGTGCCAGTAGTCCTCCGGGACGCGGGGAACACGAGCAGTACTTC. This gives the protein CASSPPGRGEHEQYF.

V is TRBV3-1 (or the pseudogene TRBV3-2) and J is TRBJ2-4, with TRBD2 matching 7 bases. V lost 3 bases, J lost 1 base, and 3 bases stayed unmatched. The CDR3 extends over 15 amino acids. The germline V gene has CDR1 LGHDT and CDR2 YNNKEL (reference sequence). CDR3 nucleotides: TGTGCCAGCAGCCAGGGAGGGTTTGCCAAAAACATTCAGTACTTC. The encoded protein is CASSQGGFAKNIQYF.

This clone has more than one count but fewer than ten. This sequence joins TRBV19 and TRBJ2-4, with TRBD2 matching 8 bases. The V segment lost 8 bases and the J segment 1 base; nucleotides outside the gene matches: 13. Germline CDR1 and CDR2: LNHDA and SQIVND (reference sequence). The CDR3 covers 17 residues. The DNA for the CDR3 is TGTGCCAGTGCCCCCGAGGGCGGGAGGTTGGCCAAAAACATTCAGTACTTC. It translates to CASAPEGGRLAKNIQYF.

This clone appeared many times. The CDR3 is CSSFSPNEQFF. CDR3 bases: TGCAGCTCCTTTTCCCCCAATGAGCAGTTCTTC. V gene TRBV29-1 combines with J gene TRBJ2-1, with D uncertain. The CDR3 is made up of 11 amino acids. In germline, CDR1 is SQVTM, CDR2 ANQGSEA. Trimming pared 8 bases from V and 6 bases from J, leaving 11 bases between.

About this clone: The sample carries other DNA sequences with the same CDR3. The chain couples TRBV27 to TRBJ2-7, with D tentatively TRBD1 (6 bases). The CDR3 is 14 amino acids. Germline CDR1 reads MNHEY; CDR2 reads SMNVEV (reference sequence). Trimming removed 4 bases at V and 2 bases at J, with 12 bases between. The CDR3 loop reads CASSSSRGPYEQYF. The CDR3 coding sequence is TGTGCCAGCAGTTCATCCAGGGGCCCCTACGAGCAGTACTTC.

CDR3 sequence: CASSTGVMNTEAFF. The CDR3 bases are TGTGCCAGCAGCACCGGGGTCATGAACACTGAAGCTTTCTTT. V is TRBV6-6 and J is TRBJ1-1; D is undetermined. The CDR3 length is 14 residues. The V end lost 6 bases, the J end lost 0 bases, and 11 bases lay between the germline ends. Germline V gene lookup returns CDR1 MNHNY and CDR2 SVGAGI (reference sequence).

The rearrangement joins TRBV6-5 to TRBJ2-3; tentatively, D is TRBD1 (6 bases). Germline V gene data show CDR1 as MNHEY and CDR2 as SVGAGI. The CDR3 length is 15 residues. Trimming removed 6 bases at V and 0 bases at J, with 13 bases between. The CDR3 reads CASSSGTQSTDTQYF. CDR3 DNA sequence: TGTGCCAGCAGCTCCGGGACACAAAGCACAGATACGCAGTATTTT.

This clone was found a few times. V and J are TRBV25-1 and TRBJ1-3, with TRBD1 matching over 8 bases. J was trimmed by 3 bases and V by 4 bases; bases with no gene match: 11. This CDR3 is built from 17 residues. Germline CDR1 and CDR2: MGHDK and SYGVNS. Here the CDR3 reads CASSALDRGLFGNTIYF. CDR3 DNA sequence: TGTGCCAGCAGTGCACTCGACAGGGGTCTATTTGGAAACACCATATATTTT. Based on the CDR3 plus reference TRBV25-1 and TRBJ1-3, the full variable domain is EADIYQTPRYLVIGTGKKITLECSQTMGHDKMYWYQQDPGMELHLIHYSYGVNSTEKGDLSSESTVSRIRTEHFPLTLESARPSHTSQYLCASSALDRGLFGNTIYFGEGSWLTVV.

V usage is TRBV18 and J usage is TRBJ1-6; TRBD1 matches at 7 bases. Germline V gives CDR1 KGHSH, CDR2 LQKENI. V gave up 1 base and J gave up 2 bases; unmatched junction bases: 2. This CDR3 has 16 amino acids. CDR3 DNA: TGTGCCAGCTCACCACAGGGGACAGCCTATAATTCACCCCTCCACTTT. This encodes CASSPQGTAYNSPLHF.